This TCR beta chain is from a study of blood T cells in healthy people across ages. This clonotype was counted ten times or more. V shed 4 bases and J 2 bases; nucleotides not matched to a gene: 14. The V gene's germline CDR1 is SEHNR and CDR2 FQNEAQ (reference sequence). The CDR3 extends over 18 amino acids. Together with a sample-barcoded 5' primer, a J-beta primer mix was included in a second PCR lasting about 7 to 11 cycles. Every cDNA molecule carried a tag from a template-switch adaptor bearing 12 random nucleotides. Any given sample supplied a minimum of 2.5 million CDR3-containing paired-end reads. Each CDR3 protein gets one entry after TCRdb re-called the 5' RACE reads with MiXCR. The sample includes 590,000 or so distinct CDR3 sequences, under 30% of them seen just once.

The source of this sequence is a woman of 80 years or more in good health. This sequence joins TRBV7-9 and TRBJ2-7; 10 bases line up with TRBD1. The sequencing input was blood. The CDR3 sequence is CASSSKPGQGPWAYEQYF. CDR3 bases: TGTGCCAGCAGCTCAAAACCGGGACAGGGGCCCTGGGCCTACGAGCAGTACTTC.